The rows below give T cell receptor beta chains drawn from one sample of a study of human T cells and chemical hapten exposure. Each CDR3 protein is one row after TCRdb ran MiXCR on the RACE reads. The sample carries 150,000 to 200,000 distinct CDR3 sequences, around a quarter recorded once. This specimen was whole blood, taken in connection with sensitization to the hapten diphenylcyclopropenone (DPC). Source of these receptors: a woman aged 18-35 years with alopecia areata. Some clones in this sample may be carry-over from other donors' samples. The CDR3 runs from the conserved cysteine through the conserved F or W. A D gene is named only where the DNA matches it firmly. Size tells how often a clone was seen (once, few, many) or the class of an expanded clone, and some rows leave it out.

length,J,size,V,D,DNA,CDR3
10,TRBJ2-2,.,TRBV30,TRBD2,TGTGCCCGGGGGGACGGGGAGCTGTTTTTT,CARGDGELFF
12,TRBJ2-3,few,TRBV12-3/TRBV12-4,.,TGTGCCAGCAGGCCCCGCACAGATACGCAGTATTTT,CASRPRTDTQYF
16,TRBJ1-2,.,TRBV4-3,.,TGCGCCAGCAGCGAAGAGGTGTCAGGGGCAATCTATGGCTACACCTTC,CASSEEVSGAIYGYTF
14,TRBJ2-7,.,TRBV29-1,.,TGCAGCGTTGGAGCGTCGGCGGACTCCTACGAGCAGTACTTC,CSVGASADSYEQYF
15,TRBJ1-4,.,TRBV7-9,TRBD1,TGTGCCAGCAGCTTAGCGGGACAGGGGCCTGAAAAACTGTTTTTT,CASSLAGQGPEKLFF
16,TRBJ2-3,.,TRBV4-3,.,TGCGCCAGCAGCCAAGATGGGAACCCTAGCACAGATACGCAGTATTTT,CASSQDGNPSTDTQYF
13,TRBJ1-1,.,TRBV30,.,TGTGCCTGGAGACATAGGGGTGACACTGAAGCTTTCTTT,CAWRHRGDTEAFF
11,TRBJ1-4,.,TRBV18,.,TGTGCCAGCTCCCTGGCTGAAAAACTGTTTTTT,CASSLAEKLFF
12,TRBJ2-3,.,TRBV12-3/TRBV12-4,.,TGTGCCAGCAGTCCCTGGCCGGAGAGGCAGTATTTT,CASSPWPERQYF
18,TRBJ2-3,many,TRBV4-1,TRBD2,TGCGCCAGCAGCCAAGATCGCATGGCGGGAGGGCCCGTAGATACGCAGTATTTT,CASSQDRMAGGPVDTQYF
12,TRBJ1-1,.,TRBV6-6,.,TGTGCCAGCAGCCTAAAACAGACGGAAGCTTTCTTT,CASSLKQTEAFF
12,TRBJ2-1,few,TRBV9,.,TGTGCCAGCAGGGGGATCTACAATGAGCAGTTCTTC,CASRGIYNEQFF
14,TRBJ1-1,few,TRBV6-5,TRBD1,TGTGCCAGCAGGTCCCCCACAGGGGTACGGCGAGCTTTCTTT,CASRSPTGVRRAFF
15,TRBJ1-4,few,TRBV12-3/TRBV12-4,.,TGTGCCAGCTCTTGGGGGGGGGGAGATGGCGAAAAACTGTTTTTT,CASSWGGGDGEKLFF
12,TRBJ1-2,few,TRBV20-1,TRBD1,TGCAGTGCCACCCAGACAGGGCATGGCTACACCTTC,CSATQTGHGYTF
16,TRBJ2-1,.,TRBV29-1,TRBD2,TGCAGCGTCCGCATGGGAGGACTAGCGGGAGTTAATGAGCAGTTCTTC,CSVRMGGLAGVNEQFF
12,TRBJ2-7,.,TRBV6-2/TRBV6-3,TRBD2,TGTGCCAGCACTGATAGCGGGCGCGAGCAGTACTTC,CASTDSGREQYF
13,TRBJ1-4,.,TRBV27,.,TGTGCCAGCAGTTTTATTCAGGGTGAAAAACTGTTTTTT,CASSFIQGEKLFF
17,TRBJ2-7,.,TRBV4-1,TRBD2,TGCGCCAGCAGCCCCTGGACTAGCGGGGGGGCCAGGAACGAGCAGTACTTC,CASSPWTSGGARNEQYF
16,TRBJ2-1,.,TRBV5-1,TRBD2,TGCGCCAGCAGCTTGTCGGGACTAGGACCCGTCAATGAGCAGTTCTTC,CASSLSGLGPVNEQFF
12,TRBJ2-5,few,TRBV9,TRBD2,TGTGCCAGCAGTGGGGGAGGGGAGACCCAGTACTTC,CASSGGGETQYF
12,TRBJ2-5,few,TRBV29-1,TRBD1,TGCAGCGTTAGACAGGGGCAAGAGACCCAGTACTTC,CSVRQGQETQYF
12,TRBJ2-2,few,TRBV14,.,TGTGCCAGCAGCCCCGGCGGAAGGCTGATGTTTTTT,CASSPGGRLMFF
15,TRBJ1-1,few,TRBV5-1,.,TGCGCCAGCAGCTATCGAACGCCCATGAACACTGAAGCTTTCTTT,CASSYRTPMNTEAFF
14,TRBJ2-3,many,TRBV10-3,TRBD2,TGTGCCATCTGGTCAAGCGGGAGTGGAGATACGCAGTATTTT,CAIWSSGSGDTQYF
19,TRBJ2-7,few,TRBV7-3,TRBD2,TGTGCCAGCAGCTCCAGCACCGGAACCACGAGCGGGAGGTCCTACGAGCAGTACTTC,CASSSSTGTTSGRSYEQYF
16,TRBJ2-1,few,TRBV3-1,TRBD2,TGTGCCAGCAGCCAAGATCGGACTAGCGGGAGTAATGAGCAGTTCTTC,CASSQDRTSGSNEQFF
15,TRBJ1-1,few,TRBV6-6,TRBD1,TGTGCCAGCAGTTACGGGACAGCATCGAACACTGAAGCTTTCTTT,CASSYGTASNTEAFF
15,TRBJ2-1,.,TRBV9,TRBD2,TGTGCCAGCAGCGTAGCCCGACTAGCACTCAATGAGCAGTTCTTC,CASSVARLALNEQFF
15,TRBJ2-7,few,TRBV10-2,TRBD1,TGCGCCAGCAGCCCCCCGGGACAGGGTTCTTTCGAGCAGTACTTC,CASSPPGQGSFEQYF
14,TRBJ1-4,.,TRBV5-1,TRBD1,TGCGCCAGCAGCTCTAGGACAGGGGACGAAAAACTGTTTTTT,CASSSRTGDEKLFF
15,TRBJ2-7,few,TRBV7-2,.,TGTGCCAGCAGCACCCCAGGCGGGTTTAAAATGGGGCAGTACTTC,CASSTPGGFKMGQYF
13,TRBJ2-5,few,TRBV5-6,.,TGTGCCAGCAGCTTGAGACTTGGAGAGACCCAGTACTTC,CASSLRLGETQYF
14,TRBJ2-3,few,TRBV9,TRBD1,TGTGCCAGCAGCGGCCGGGACAGGAGAGATACGCAGTATTTT,CASSGRDRRDTQYF
15,TRBJ1-1,once,TRBV6-2/TRBV6-3,.,TGTGCCAGCAGTTACCTTGACAGGCGGAACACTGAAGCTTTCTTT,CASSYLDRRNTEAFF
16,TRBJ2-3,.,TRBV6-1,.,TGTGCCAGCACAGGGGGGCCGGGCCTCACTTCAGATACGCAGTATTTT,CASTGGPGLTSDTQYF
16,TRBJ2-3,few,TRBV12-3/TRBV12-4,TRBD2,TGTGCCAGCAGCCCAACTAGCGGGGGTCCCACAGATACGCAGTATTTT,CASSPTSGGPTDTQYF
14,TRBJ1-3,.,TRBV2,.,TGTGCCAGCAGGGTATCGCGGGTTGGAAACACCATATATTTT,CASRVSRVGNTIYF
16,TRBJ1-1,few,TRBV5-4,.,TGTGCCAGCAGCTTGGGATCGGGCCAGGGGAGGACTGAAGCTTTCTTT,CASSLGSGQGRTEAFF
19,TRBJ1-5,.,TRBV7-9,TRBD1,TGTGCCAGCAGCTTAGGAGGGACAGGGGGTAAAAATAGCAATCAGCCCCAGCATTTT,CASSLGGTGGKNSNQPQHF
14,TRBJ2-5,few,TRBV27,TRBD2,TGTGCCAGCAGTTTATTAGGGAGGGAGGAGACCCAGTACTTC,CASSLLGREETQYF
15,TRBJ2-1,.,TRBV7-2,.,TGTGCCAGCAGCTTTTCCCCAGGCTCCTACAATGAGCAGTTCTTC,CASSFSPGSYNEQFF
13,TRBJ2-7,.,TRBV6-5,TRBD1,TGTGCCAGCAGCGACAGGGTACCCTACGAGCAGTACTTC,CASSDRVPYEQYF
14,TRBJ2-7,few,TRBV29-1,.,TGCAGCGGAAAACTGAGCTGGACAGACTACGAGCAGTACTTC,CSGKLSWTDYEQYF
14,TRBJ2-2,.,TRBV7-3,.,TGTGCCAGCAGCCCTAAGCCGGGAACCGGGGAGCTGTTTTTT,CASSPKPGTGELFF
15,TRBJ1-1,.,TRBV18,.,TGTGCCAGCTCCCAAACTTCCGGGACCCTCACTGAAGCTTTCTTT,CASSQTSGTLTEAFF
13,TRBJ1-2,.,TRBV2,.,TGTGCCAGCAGTGATGCGGCAAACTATGGCTACACCTTC,CASSDAANYGYTF
15,TRBJ2-1,.,TRBV29-1,.,TGCAGCGTTGAACGGTCCCAACGCTCCTACAATGAGCAGTTCTTC,CSVERSQRSYNEQFF
15,TRBJ2-5,.,TRBV7-2,TRBD2,TGTGCCAGCAGCTTCGGACTAGCGGGGTCAGAGACCCAGTACTTC,CASSFGLAGSETQYF
13,TRBJ2-3,.,TRBV19,.,TGTGCCAGTAGGGGGGCTGGCACAGATACGCAGTATTTT,CASRGAGTDTQYF
15,TRBJ2-7,.,TRBV11-2,.,TGTGCCAGCAGCCAAGAGGGAACGGACGGTTACGAGCAGTACTTC,CASSQEGTDGYEQYF
13,TRBJ2-1,few,TRBV11-3,.,TGTGCCAGCAGCACGAGCTCCTACAATGAGCAGTTCTTC,CASSTSSYNEQFF